Listed below are T cell receptor beta chains from one sample, sequenced in a study of T cell responses to AZD1222 COVID-19 vaccine. Libraries were prepared by immunoSEQ multiplex PCR; TCRdb keeps only in-frame clonotypes and omits some of them. This sample has 88,000 or so clones; approximately 91% occur once, and the top ten carry 2% to 3%. The sample consisted of peripheral blood, taken on day 0 of AZD1222 vaccination. The receptors originated from an adult in good health. Each CDR3 is given without its conserved first and last residue.

TRBJ2-1,TRBV7-8,ASGTSGPKDEQF
TRBJ2-1,TRBV7-9,ASSLDGGGAWDEQF
TRBJ2-1,TRBV4-3,ASSQMSGTYNEQF
TRBJ1-5,TRBV19,ASSSDGLGPQH
TRBJ2-3,TRBV4-2,ASSQEGATSGSYRDTQY
TRBJ2-7,TRBV11-2,ASSYDRDRAYEQY
TRBJ2-2,TRBV30,AWGGLAVNTGELF
TRBJ2-5,TRBV5-1,ASSPGDSRSETQY
TRBJ2-7,TRBV7-2,ASSTDRPYEQY
TRBJ1-1,TRBV10-3,AISAGTGGPEAF
TRBJ1-2,TRBV19,ASSPPPDSGGYT
TRBJ2-7,TRBV7-2,ASSLDGTSGDFYYEQY
TRBJ1-3,TRBV28,ASSSGHGRDTIY
TRBJ1-3,TRBV5-1,ASSLEQTNSGNTIY
TRBJ1-1,TRBV30,AWARTGRNTEAF
TRBJ1-2,TRBV25-1,ASSELFYGYT
TRBJ2-5,TRBV18,ASSPQETQY
TRBJ2-7,TRBV6-1,ASSESKWDYEQY
TRBJ1-2,TRBV19,ASSIRPEGNYGYT
TRBJ2-2,TRBV18,ASSPEKTSGIANTGELF
TRBJ2-1,TRBV27,ASKPLAEGDNEQF
TRBJ2-6,TRBV7-2,ASSPRDRKSGANVLT
TRBJ1-5,TRBV6-1,ASSESLNQPQH
TRBJ1-1,TRBV5-4,ASSTGVNTEAF
TRBJ2-3,TRBV7-8,ASRQGTLENEADTQY
TRBJ1-3,TRBV5-4,ASSLAAGAGNTIY
TRBJ2-1,TRBV11-3,ASSSGGSYNEQF
TRBJ1-2,TRBV30,AWSVDRGVYGYT
TRBJ1-1,TRBV5-1,ASTPYGVNTEAF
TRBJ2-5,TRBV7-6,ASSFRLAGRWGQETQY
TRBJ1-1,TRBV7-2,ASSRVTGSTEAF
TRBJ1-5,TRBV9,ASSAGPRESQPQH
TRBJ1-1,TRBV5-1,ASSYNPGGTEAF
TRBJ1-2,TRBV20-1,SAPTGGGYT
TRBJ1-2,TRBV29-1,SVYRENNYGYT
TRBJ1-3,TRBV3-1/TRBV3-2,ASSHSYRGHSGNTIY
TRBJ2-7,TRBV28,ASSSSAGQGSYEQY
TRBJ1-3,TRBV18,ASSPSAASSGNTIY
TRBJ1-5,TRBV7-9,ASSIGRGSYQPQH
TRBJ2-7,TRBV20-1,SASGLAGEIEQY
TRBJ1-3,TRBV4-3,ASSQDPWGGNTIY
TRBJ1-2,TRBV10-2,ASSVDRANGYT
TRBJ2-5,TRBV11-1,ASSLALLDRIGRETQY
TRBJ1-2,TRBV25-1,ASSEVGASYGYT
TRBJ1-4,TRBV9,ASSVAGSTNEKLF
TRBJ2-2,TRBV11-1,ASSPTVTGELF
TRBJ1-1,TRBV3-1/TRBV3-2,ASSQGTNAEAF
TRBJ2-7,TRBV6-1,ASSEARGVESYEQY
TRBJ1-1,TRBV30,AWTGGGKDTEAF
TRBJ1-2,TRBV29-1,SVVGEDGYT
TRBJ2-3,TRBV4-2,ASSQAEGGTDTQY
TRBJ2-3,TRBV15,ATSRDRGLRTDTQY
TRBJ1-5,TRBV21-1,ASSKMGNQDRGPDQPQH
TRBJ2-7,TRBV4-3,ASSQGLSSGYEQY
TRBJ1-2,TRBV19,ASSLRGPETYT